This TCR beta chain was profiled in a study of monozygotic twins with inflammatory bowel disease. Reprocessing the 5' RACE reads, TCRdb reports a single entry for every CDR3 protein and omits DNA. Reported are around 150,000 distinct CDR3 sequences; the ten largest clones contain over 2.5%. The clonotype originates from a human donor with ulcerative colitis or Crohn's disease, or a healthy co-twin of an affected twin (not recorded which). Sequencing input: blood.

The CDR3 reads CASSFGGQGRQTQYF. The gene calls are TRBV12-3 or TRBV12-4 and TRBJ2-5; TCRdb proposes TRBD1, but this gene call is untestable without DNA. The CDR3 is made up of 15 amino acids.